The 24 T cell receptor beta chains in this list originate from one sample, sequenced in a study of shared clonotypes between healthy human individuals. CD45RO-negative cells were positively selected for CCR7, leaving out terminally differentiated effector memory CD45RA+ cells. The method was immunoSEQ multiplex PCR; TCRdb's version includes in-frame clones alone and lacks a portion of them. The sample records around 600,000 clones, 90% to 95% being singletons. Material for sequencing was naive CD8+ T cells sorted from blood. Receptor source: a woman aged 25 to 39 in good health.

Here the CDR3 reads CASSSKGGHQETQYF. In nucleotides, the CDR3 is TGTGCCAGCAGCTCCAAAGGGGGCCACCAAGAGACCCAGTACTTC. The J gene is TRBJ2-5, the V gene TRBV13, with 7 bases aligning to TRBD1. The CDR3 length is 15 residues. The junction had 5 bases not matched to a gene; V was cut back by 4 bases and J by 0 bases. Germline CDR1 and CDR2: PRHDT and FYEKMQ (reference sequence).

The gene calls are TRBV28 and TRBJ2-7, with 10 bases identical to TRBD1. This CDR3 has 19 residues. Germline values: CDR1 MDHEN, CDR2 SYDVKM. V lost 6 bases to trimming and J lost 0 bases; unmatched junction nucleotides: 17. CDR3 in amino acids: CASSPRTGGLAVSSYEQYF. In DNA form, the CDR3 reads TGTGCCAGCAGCCCCCGGACAGGGGGGCTAGCGGTTTCCTCCTACGAGCAGTACTTC.

The gene calls are TRBV9 and TRBJ2-3, with TRBD2 matching 10 bases. There are 17 residues in the CDR3. The J segment lost 1 base and the V segment lost 2 bases, leaving 7 bases of the junction unmatched. Germline V gene lookup returns CDR1 SGDLS and CDR2 YYNGEE. CDR3 protein: CASSVSSGRSGTDTQYF. As DNA, the CDR3 is TGTGCCAGCAGCGTGAGTAGCGGGAGGAGTGGCACAGATACGCAGTATTTT.

This clone occurred once. The V gene is TRBV7-6, the J gene TRBJ2-7; weak D call: TRBD2 (6 bases). There are 17 residues in the CDR3. Germline V CDR1 and CDR2: SGHVS, FNYEAQ. Trimming pared 5 bases from V and 5 bases from J, leaving 25 bases between. This CDR3 reads CASSVDGSLGVPNEQYF. Here the CDR3 DNA reads TGTGCCAGCAGCGTGGACGGGAGCTTGGGGGTCCCCAACGAGCAGTACTTC.

This chain uses TRBV9 with TRBJ2-7; D remains unclear. This CDR3 spans 12 amino acids. The germline gives CDR1 SGDLS, CDR2 YYNGEE. V was pared by 0 bases and J by 3 bases, with 4 bases between. For the CDR3, the DNA is TGTGCCAGCAGCGTAGTTGACTACGAGCAGTACTTC. The encoded protein is CASSVVDYEQYF. The full variable domain, completed using reference TRBV9 and TRBJ2-7, is DSGVTQTPKHLITATGQRVTLRCSPRSGDLSVYWYQQSLDQGLQFLIQYYNGEERAKGNILERFSAQQFPDLHSELNLSSLELGDSALYFCASSVVDYEQYFGPGTRLTVT.

The V gene is TRBV7-5, the J gene TRBJ2-7; the DNA was not used to check the table's D call, TRBD1. TRBV7-5 is classified as a pseudogene. The CDR3 has 15 amino acids. CDR3 bases: TGTGTCTGGCTGAGATTAGGGACAGAGTCCTACGAGCAGTACTTC. This codes for CVWLRLGTESYEQYF.

The chain has TRBV2 and TRBJ1-5; D unclear. The V end lost 6 bases, the J end lost 2 bases, and 8 bases lay between the germline ends. The CDR3 runs to 13 residues. Germline-derived CDR1 and CDR2 are SNHLY and FYNNEI. CDR3 sequence: CASRWTGNQPQHF. In DNA, the CDR3 is TGTGCCAGCAGATGGACGGGCAATCAGCCCCAGCATTTT. The full variable domain, in which reference TRBV2 and TRBJ1-5 provide the parts outside the CDR3, is EPEVTQTPSHQVTQMGQEVILRCVPISNHLYFYWYRQILGQKVEFLVSFYNNEISEKSEIFDDQFSVERPDGSNFTLKIRSTKLEDSAMYFCASRWTGNQPQHFGDGTRLSIL.

This chain uses TRBV13 with TRBJ2-5, with D uncertain. The J call may be in error: the DNA end matches TRBJ2-7 better. The germline CDR1 and CDR2 sequences are PRHDT and FYEKMQ (reference sequence). CDR3 length: 13 residues. CDR3 in DNA: TGTGCCAGCAGCTTAGGGCAGACCTACGAGCAGTACTTC. Amino acid sequence: CASSLGQTYEQYF.

For the CDR3, the DNA is TGTGCCAGCAGCTTGAGGGACCTTTATACCGAGCAGTACTTC. Translated: CASSLRDLYTEQYF. The gene calls are TRBV9 and TRBJ2-7, with D perhaps TRBD1 or TRBD2 (5 bases each). This CDR3 spans 14 amino acids. The V end lost 4 bases, the J end lost 6 bases, and 17 bases lay between the germline ends. Looked up from germline, CDR1 is SGDLS and CDR2 is YYNGEE.

The V call is TRBV6-1, the J call TRBJ1-2; D is ambiguous. With 1 base removed from V and 4 bases from J, the gap between germline ends came to 10 bases. This CDR3 is 14 amino acids long. Germline CDR1 and CDR2: MNHNS and SASEGT. CDR3 DNA: TGTGCCAGCAGTGAAGGCAGCCTATTCTATGGCTACACCTTC. Translating it yields CASSEGSLFYGYTF.

The chain recombines TRBV6-1 with TRBJ2-7; D gene unclear. With 4 bases removed from V and 2 bases from J, the gap between germline ends came to 3 bases. CDR3 length: 11 amino acids. Germline CDR1 and CDR2: MNHNS and SASEGT. CDR3 sequence reads: CASSGTYEQYF. In DNA, the CDR3 is TGTGCCAGCAGTGGAACCTACGAGCAGTACTTC.

The chain couples TRBV2 to TRBJ2-4; tentatively, D is TRBD1 or TRBD2 (5 bases each). Germline CDR1 is SNHLY and CDR2 is FYNNEI. CDR3 length: 16 residues. Trimming stripped 2 bases from V and 1 base from J, with 12 bases between. The CDR3 DNA follows: TGTGCCAGCAGTGAACGGAACGGGGCCGCCAAAAACATTCAGTACTTC. It encodes CASSERNGAAKNIQYF.

V usage is TRBV29-1 and J usage is TRBJ1-2, with D unclear. Trimming removed 5 bases at V and 0 bases at J, with 13 bases between. The length of the CDR3 is 14 residues. From germline, CDR1 is SQVTM and CDR2 ANQGSEA. DNA for the CDR3: TGCAGCGTTCCGGACCGGATAACTAACTATGGCTACACCTTC. Amino acid sequence: CSVPDRITNYGYTF. Filled out from reference TRBV29-1 and TRBJ1-2, the complete variable domain reads SAVISQKPSRDICQRGTSLTIQCQVDSQVTMMFWYRQQPGQSLTLIATANQGSEATYESGFVIDKFPISRPNLTFSTLTVSNMSPEDSSIYLCSVPDRITNYGYTFGSGTRLTVV.

This clone was counted between two and nine times. The chain carries TRBV7-9 and TRBJ1-1; no reliable D call. V lost 5 bases and J lost 1, with 11 bases in between. The CDR3 sequence is 14 residues long. Germline lookup yields CDR1 SEHNR and CDR2 FQNEAQ (reference sequence). The DNA for the CDR3 is TGTGCCAGCAGCGCTCCGGACCGGAACACTGAAGCTTTCTTT. The encoded protein is CASSAPDRNTEAFF.

CDR3 bases: TGTGCCAGCGGCTCGACAGGGTACGAGCAGTACTTC. Amino acid sequence: CASGSTGYEQYF. This chain links TRBV27 with TRBJ2-7; 7 bases agree with TRBD1. This CDR3 has 12 amino acids. Trimming took 8 bases from V and 4 from J; bases not matched to a gene: 5. Germline values: CDR1 MNHEY, CDR2 SMNVEV (reference sequence).

Turning to this clone: The same CDR3 arises from other DNA sequences in this sample as well. The rearrangement joins TRBV6-6 to TRBJ2-7, with 7 bases identical to TRBD2. J gave up 4 bases and V 0 bases, and 3 bases lay outside the gene matches. The germline V gene has CDR1 MNHNY and CDR2 SVGAGI (reference sequence). This CDR3 is built from 14 residues. CDR3 coding DNA: TGTGCCAGCAGTTACTCTAGCGGGTCTTACGAGCAGTACTTC. Its translation: CASSYSSGSYEQYF.

This clone was recorded only once. This rearrangement joins TRBV7-2 to TRBJ2-5; 8 nucleotides agree with TRBD1. The J call may be wrong; the DNA end is better matched by TRBJ2-7. The CDR3 is 16 residues long. CDR1 and CDR2 (germline): SGHTA, FQGNSA. CDR3 residues: CASTADRTGMTYEQYF. The CDR3 bases are TGTGCCAGCACCGCCGACCGGACAGGGATGACCTACGAGCAGTACTTC.

This sequence joins TRBV19 and TRBJ2-7, with D possibly being TRBD1 (5 bases). The CDR3 length is 14 residues. V was clipped by 5 bases and J by 4 bases, with 15 bases between them. The germline CDR1 and CDR2 sequences are LNHDA and SQIVND (reference sequence). The CDR3 spells CASSEFAGIYEQYF. The CDR3 bases are TGTGCCAGTAGTGAGTTCGCAGGGATATACGAGCAGTACTTC.

V is TRBV7-2 and J is TRBJ1-2; TRBD1 is a possible D gene (5 bases). The CDR3 is made up of 13 amino acids. V shed 5 bases and J shed 6 bases, with 13 bases lying between them. Germline values: CDR1 SGHTA, CDR2 FQGNSA. CDR3 region: CASSTRGKHGYTF. In nucleotides, the CDR3 is TGTGCCAGCAGCACCCGGGGGAAGCATGGCTACACCTTC.

The chain recombines TRBV27 with TRBJ2-7; no definite D call. Per germline, CDR1 MNHEY and CDR2 SMNVEV (reference sequence). This CDR3 is 14 amino acids long. V was shortened by 0 bases and J by 1 base, with 7 bases between the two germline ends. CDR3 DNA sequence: TGTGCCAGCAGTTTATCGTTGGGGTCCTACGAGCAGTACTTC. Its translation: CASSLSLGSYEQYF.

The chain recombines TRBV5-5 with TRBJ2-7; TRBD2 aligns across 10 bases. V trimming: 1 base; J trimming: 6 bases; junction bases outside the gene matches: 4. This CDR3 spans 14 amino acids. CDR1 and CDR2 (germline): SGHKS, YYEKEE (reference sequence). CDR3 sequence (DNA): TGTGCCAGCAGCTTGCGCGCTAGCGGGAGCGAGCAGTACTTC. It is translated as CASSLRASGSEQYF.

Worth noting for this clone: The same CDR3 is also encoded by other DNA sequences in this sample. The J gene is TRBJ1-1, the V gene TRBV6-5, with a tentative D call TRBD1 (5 bases). The CDR3 is 13 amino acids. The V and J ends lost 0 bases and 5 bases respectively, with 7 bases between them. Germline V gives CDR1 MNHEY, CDR2 SVGAGI. The CDR3 region has the DNA TGTGCCAGCAGTTACTCAGGGGTTACTGAAGCTTTCTTT. Its protein product is CASSYSGVTEAFF.

V is TRBV9 and J is TRBJ1-5, with D perhaps TRBD1 (5 bases). There are 16 residues in the CDR3. Deletions cut 3 bases from V and 8 bases from J, with 21 bases between. The germline V gene has CDR1 SGDLS and CDR2 YYNGEE. CDR3 bases: TGTGCCAGCAGCGCCGGGACCGGGATCTTCTTTGAGCCCCAGCATTTT. Its protein product is CASSAGTGIFFEPQHF.

The chain is built from TRBV10-2 and TRBJ1-2, with 9 bases matching TRBD1. Germline V lookup: CDR1 WSHSY, CDR2 SAAADI. V lost 8 bases and J lost 6; bases outside the gene matches: 7. The CDR3 extends over 13 amino acids. CDR3 sequence (DNA): TGCGCCAGCTGGGACAGGGATCCCGATGGCTACACCTTC. This gives the protein CASWDRDPDGYTF.